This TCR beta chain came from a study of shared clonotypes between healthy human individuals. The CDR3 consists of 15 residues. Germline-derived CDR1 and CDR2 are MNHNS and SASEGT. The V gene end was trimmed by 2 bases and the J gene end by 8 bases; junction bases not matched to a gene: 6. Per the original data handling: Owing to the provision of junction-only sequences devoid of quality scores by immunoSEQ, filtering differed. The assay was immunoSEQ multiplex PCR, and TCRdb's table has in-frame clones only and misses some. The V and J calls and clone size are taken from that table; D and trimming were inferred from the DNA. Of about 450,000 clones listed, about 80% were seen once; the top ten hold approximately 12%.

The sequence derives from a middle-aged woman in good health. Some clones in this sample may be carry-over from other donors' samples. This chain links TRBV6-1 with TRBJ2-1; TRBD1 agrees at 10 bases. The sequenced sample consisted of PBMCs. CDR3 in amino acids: CASSERPTGGYEQFF. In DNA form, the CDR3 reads TGTGCCAGCAGTGAACGTCCGACAGGGGGCTATGAGCAGTTCTTC.